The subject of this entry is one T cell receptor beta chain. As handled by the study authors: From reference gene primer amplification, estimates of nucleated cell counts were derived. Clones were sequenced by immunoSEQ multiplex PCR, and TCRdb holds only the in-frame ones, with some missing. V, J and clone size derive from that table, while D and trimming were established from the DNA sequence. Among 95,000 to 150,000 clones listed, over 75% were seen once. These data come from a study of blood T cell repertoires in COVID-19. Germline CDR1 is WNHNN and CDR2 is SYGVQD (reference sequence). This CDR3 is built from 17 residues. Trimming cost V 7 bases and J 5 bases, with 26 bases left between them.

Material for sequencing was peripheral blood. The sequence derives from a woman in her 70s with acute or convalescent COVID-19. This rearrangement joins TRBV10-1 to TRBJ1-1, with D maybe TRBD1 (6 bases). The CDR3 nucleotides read TGCGCCAGCAAAGTAAGGGACAATACAGGGTCGGTGACTGAAGCTTTCTTT. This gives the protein CASKVRDNTGSVTEAFF.